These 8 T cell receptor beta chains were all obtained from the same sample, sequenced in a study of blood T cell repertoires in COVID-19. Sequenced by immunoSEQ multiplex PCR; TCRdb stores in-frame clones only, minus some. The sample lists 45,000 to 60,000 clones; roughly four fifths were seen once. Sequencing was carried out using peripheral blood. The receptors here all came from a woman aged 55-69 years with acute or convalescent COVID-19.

For the CDR3, the DNA is TGTGCCAGCAGCGGAGGGACGTCTGCTTCCTCCTACGAGCAGTACTTC. Residues: CASSGGTSASSYEQYF. The gene calls are TRBV5-5 and TRBJ2-7; tentative D call: TRBD2 (6 bases). Germline-derived CDR1 and CDR2 are SGHKS and YYEKEE (reference sequence). The CDR3 is 16 residues long. V gave up 4 bases and J gave up 0 bases, with 17 bases separating them.

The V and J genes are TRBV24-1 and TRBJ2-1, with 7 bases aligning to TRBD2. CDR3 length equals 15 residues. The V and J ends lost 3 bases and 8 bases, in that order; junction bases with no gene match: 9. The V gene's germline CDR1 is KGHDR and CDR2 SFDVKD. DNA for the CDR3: TGTGCCACCAGTGATCCTAGCGGCTCACGGCATGAGCAGTTCTTC. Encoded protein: CATSDPSGSRHEQFF.

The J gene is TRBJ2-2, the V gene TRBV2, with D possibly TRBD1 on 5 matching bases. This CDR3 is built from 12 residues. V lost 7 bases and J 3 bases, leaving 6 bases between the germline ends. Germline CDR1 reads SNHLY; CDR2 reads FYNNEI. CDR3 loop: CASTRDTGELFF. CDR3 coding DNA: TGTGCCAGCACCAGGGACACCGGGGAGCTGTTTTTT.

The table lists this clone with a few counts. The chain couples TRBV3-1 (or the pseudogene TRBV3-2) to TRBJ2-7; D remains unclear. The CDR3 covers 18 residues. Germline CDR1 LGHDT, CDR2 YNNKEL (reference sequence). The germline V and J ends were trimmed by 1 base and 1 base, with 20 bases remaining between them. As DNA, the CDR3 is TGTGCCAGCAGCCAAGCTATTCCGGGTTCTGTCGGGTCCTACGAGCAGTACTTC. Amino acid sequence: CASSQAIPGSVGSYEQYF.

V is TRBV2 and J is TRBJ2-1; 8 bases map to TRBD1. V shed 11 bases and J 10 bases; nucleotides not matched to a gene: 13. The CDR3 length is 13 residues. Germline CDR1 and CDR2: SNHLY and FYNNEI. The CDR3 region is CAVSKDRVNEQFF. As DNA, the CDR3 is TGTGCCGTCTCGAAGGACAGGGTTAACGAGCAGTTCTTC.

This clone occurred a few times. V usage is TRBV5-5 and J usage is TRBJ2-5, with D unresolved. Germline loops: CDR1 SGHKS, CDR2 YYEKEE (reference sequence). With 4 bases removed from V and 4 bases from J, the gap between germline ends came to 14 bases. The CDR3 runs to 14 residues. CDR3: CASSLTQNPETQYF. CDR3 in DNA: TGTGCCAGCAGCCTCACGCAGAACCCAGAGACCCAGTACTTC. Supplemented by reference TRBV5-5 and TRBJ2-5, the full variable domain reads DAGVTQSPTHLIKTRGQQVTLRCSPISGHKSVSWYQQVLGQGPQFIFQYYEKEERGRGNFPDRFSARQFPNYSSELNVNALLLGDSALYLCASSLTQNPETQYFGPGTRLLVL.

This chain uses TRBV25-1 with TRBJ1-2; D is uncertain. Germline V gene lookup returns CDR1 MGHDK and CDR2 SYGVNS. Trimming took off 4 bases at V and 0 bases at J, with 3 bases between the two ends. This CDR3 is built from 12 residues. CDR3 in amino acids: CASSATNYGYTF. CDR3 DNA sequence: TGTGCCAGCAGTGCAACTAACTATGGCTACACCTTC.

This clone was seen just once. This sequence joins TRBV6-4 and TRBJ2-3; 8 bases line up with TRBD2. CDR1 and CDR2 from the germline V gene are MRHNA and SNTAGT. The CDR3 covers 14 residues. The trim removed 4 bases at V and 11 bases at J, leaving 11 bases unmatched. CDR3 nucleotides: TGTGCCAGCAGTGTGGAAGTGACGGCGGGGGGGCAGTATTTT. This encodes CASSVEVTAGGQYF.